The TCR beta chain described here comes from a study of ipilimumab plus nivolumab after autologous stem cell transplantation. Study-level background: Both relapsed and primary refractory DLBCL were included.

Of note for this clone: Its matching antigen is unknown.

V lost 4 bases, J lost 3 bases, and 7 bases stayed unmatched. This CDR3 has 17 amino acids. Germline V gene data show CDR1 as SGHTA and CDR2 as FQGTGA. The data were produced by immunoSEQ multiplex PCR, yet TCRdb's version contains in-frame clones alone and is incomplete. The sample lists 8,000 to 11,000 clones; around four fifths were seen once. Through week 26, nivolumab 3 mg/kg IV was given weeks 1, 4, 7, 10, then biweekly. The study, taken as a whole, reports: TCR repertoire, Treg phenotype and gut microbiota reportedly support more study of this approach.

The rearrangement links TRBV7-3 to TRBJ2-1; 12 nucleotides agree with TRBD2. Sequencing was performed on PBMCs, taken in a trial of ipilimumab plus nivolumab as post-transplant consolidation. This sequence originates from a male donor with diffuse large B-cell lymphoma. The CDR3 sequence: CASSSKGGLAGYNEQFF. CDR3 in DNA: TGTGCCAGCAGCTCCAAAGGGGGACTAGCGGGCTACAATGAGCAGTTCTTC.